These T cell receptor beta chains were read from a single sample in a study of blood T cell repertoires in COVID-19. Repertoires were generated with immunoSEQ multiplex PCR, while TCRdb's copy carries only in-frame clones and drops some. This sample carries over 95,000 clones, roughly 81% of them seen once, and the ten largest clones take 3.4%. Sequencing input: peripheral blood. The origin of the receptors is a man aged 40-49 years with acute or convalescent COVID-19. The conserved cysteine and the conserved F or W are not part of the CDR3 here.

11,TRBJ1-5,TRBV5-1,ASSPGGDQPQH
12,TRBJ2-3,TRBV6-4,ASSATSESDTQY
10,TRBJ2-7,TRBV30,AWSETDYEQY
16,TRBJ2-3,TRBV18,ASSPPTGSGSGTDTQY
12,TRBJ2-3,TRBV30,AWTSGGFADTQY
10,TRBJ2-7,TRBV12-3/TRBV12-4,ASSFSVREQY
12,TRBJ2-5,TRBV18,ASSLGLDQETQY
12,TRBJ2-7,TRBV7-2,ASSTGQASYEQY
13,TRBJ2-7,TRBV7-9,ASSLAAGRIYEQY
13,TRBJ2-5,TRBV11-3,ASSQHTGGEETQY
13,TRBJ1-2,TRBV24-1,ATSEQGASISGYT
10,TRBJ1-2,TRBV7-9,ASSSGQEGYT
16,TRBJ2-7,TRBV19,ASSIQRGATSKHYEQY
15,TRBJ2-1,TRBV10-3,AISGAGGQSSYNEQF
14,TRBJ2-3,TRBV4-1,ASSPISGGSTDTQY
12,TRBJ1-1,TRBV15,ATGRTLSNTEAF
13,TRBJ1-6,TRBV30,AWSWDSIYNSPLH
11,TRBJ2-7,TRBV4-1,ASSRGAAYEQY
13,TRBJ2-3,TRBV5-1,ASSLGQGSTDTQY
14,TRBJ2-2,TRBV7-8,ASRPGGGVHTGELF
14,TRBJ2-3,TRBV21-1,ASSKGRGWRADTQY
14,TRBJ2-7,TRBV11-3,ASSRSGGYSSYEQY
16,TRBJ2-2,TRBV24-1,ATSDTIAGGLYTGELF
13,TRBJ1-6,TRBV30,ARSAVGSYNSPLH
13,TRBJ2-3,TRBV20-1,SASFLAGNADTQY
13,TRBJ1-1,TRBV4-2,ASSQDGRGGTEAF
15,TRBJ2-2,TRBV5-6,ATDRRDRGRNTGELF
10,TRBJ2-7,TRBV7-9,ASSLTGYEQY
15,TRBJ2-1,TRBV12-5,ASGLVLGQEHPNEQF
16,TRBJ2-7,TRBV12-2,ASRLLCKQDRLLGEQY
11,TRBJ2-5,TRBV5-1,ASSLGAEETQY